This T cell receptor beta chain was captured by sequencing in a study of shared clonotypes between healthy human individuals. Study-level results: Blood was the sole source, and tissue repertoires probably differ.

The naive CD8 fraction comprised CD45RO-negative cells positively selected for CCR7 and excluded terminally differentiated effector memory CD45RA+ cells. The protocol was immunoSEQ multiplex PCR, while the TCRdb copy is restricted to in-frame clones and leaves out a portion. The sample comprises about 2 million clones, roughly 95% of which are singletons, and around 1.2% rests with the top ten. The CDR3 loop spans 14 amino acids. V lost 0 bases and J lost 11, with 11 bases in between. The germline CDR1 and CDR2 sequences are MGHRA and YSYEKL. As regards this clone: What it binds is unknown.

Sequences were obtained from naive CD8+ T cells sorted from blood. The sequence derives from a man between 18 and 35 years old in good health. V is TRBV4-1 and J is TRBJ1-6; weak D call: TRBD1 (5 bases). The CDR3 DNA is TGCGCCAGCAGCCAAGACGAAGGGGTGGCACCCCTCCACTTT. Translation: CASSQDEGVAPLHF.